This is a list of T cell receptor beta chains from one sample in a study of radiation and T cells in renal cell carcinoma. Sequencing was performed with immunoSEQ multiplex PCR; in TCRdb, only in-frame clones are kept and a portion is missing. The data hold 15,000 to 20,000 clones, with roughly 58% observed a single time. The sample was tumor tissue, taken from a patient whose treatment included radiotherapy and nephrectomy. The receptors originated from a man between 45 and 60 years old with renal cell carcinoma. Both conserved end residues are part of each CDR3.

TRBJ2-2	TRBV6-6	CASSRNAGELFF
TRBJ1-2	TRBV7-2	CASSLGMAGVNYGYTF
TRBJ2-2	TRBV27	CASLGGADTGELFF
TRBJ1-2	TRBV30	CAWSGLPHRESF
TRBJ1-2	TRBV5-1	CASSLPGQNYGYTF
TRBJ2-3	TRBV9	CASSVDPGGSVDTQYF
TRBJ2-1	TRBV30	CARRTGGNEQFF
TRBJ1-1	TRBV29-1	CSVEQMNTEAFF
TRBJ1-1	TRBV7-2	CASSPYIGEAFF
TRBJ1-2	TRBV5-4	CASRGAGQGHGYTF
TRBJ1-3	TRBV19	CASSGEGDTIYF
TRBJ1-1	TRBV16	CASSQSTGLAFF
TRBJ1-1	TRBV5-1	CASSLRQGGSTEAFF
TRBJ2-1	TRBV5-1	CASSLGVGAYNEQFF
TRBJ2-6	TRBV5-4	CASTNITRQSRANVLTF
TRBJ2-1	TRBV7-9	CASSFGSSYNEQFF
TRBJ2-1	TRBV5-1	CASSGLAGGPYNEQFF
TRBJ2-3	TRBV6-5	CASSYRGEITDTQYF
TRBJ2-5	TRBV28	CASTWVRSLPGTQYF